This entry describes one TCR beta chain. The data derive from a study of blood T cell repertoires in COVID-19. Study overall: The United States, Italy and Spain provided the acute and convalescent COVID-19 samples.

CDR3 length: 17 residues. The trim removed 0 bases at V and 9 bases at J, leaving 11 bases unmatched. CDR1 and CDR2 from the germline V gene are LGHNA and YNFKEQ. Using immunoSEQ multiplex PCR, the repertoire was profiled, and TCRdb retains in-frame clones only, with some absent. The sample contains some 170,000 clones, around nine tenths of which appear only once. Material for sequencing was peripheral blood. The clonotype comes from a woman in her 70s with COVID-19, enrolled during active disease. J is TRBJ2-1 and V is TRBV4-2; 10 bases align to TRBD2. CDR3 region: CASSQDRLAGEVGEQFF. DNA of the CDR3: TGTGCCAGCAGCCAAGATAGGCTAGCGGGAGAAGTAGGTGAGCAGTTCTTC.